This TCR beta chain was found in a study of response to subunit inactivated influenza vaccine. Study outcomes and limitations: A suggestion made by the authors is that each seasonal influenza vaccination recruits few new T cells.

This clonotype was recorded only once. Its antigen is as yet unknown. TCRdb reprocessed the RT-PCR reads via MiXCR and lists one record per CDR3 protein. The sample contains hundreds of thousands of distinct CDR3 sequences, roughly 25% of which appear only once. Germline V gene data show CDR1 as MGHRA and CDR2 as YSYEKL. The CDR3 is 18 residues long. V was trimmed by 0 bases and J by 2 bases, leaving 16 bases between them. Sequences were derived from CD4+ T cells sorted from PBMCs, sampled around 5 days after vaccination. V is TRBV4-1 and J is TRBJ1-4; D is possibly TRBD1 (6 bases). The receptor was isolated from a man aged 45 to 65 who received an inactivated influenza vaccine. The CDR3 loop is CASSQDLYRVKTNEKLFF. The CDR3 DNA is TGCGCCAGCAGCCAAGATTTGTACAGGGTAAAGACTAATGAAAAACTGTTTTTT.